This TCR beta chain was identified in a study of blood T cells in healthy people across ages (dated by TCRdb to about 2015). About the full investigation: In model experiments, template switching captured roughly one uniquely barcoded TCR beta cDNA molecule for every two T cells. Using deep sequencing normalized with unique cDNA molecular identifiers, the study measured how TCR beta repertoire diversity changes with age. Donors were grouped into four age groups: young (average approximately 15 years), middle-aged (about 38), aged (roughly 62) and long-lived (approximately 81). To avoid experimental bias, donors of different ages were randomly spread across the sequencing lanes. For two donors (one aged 18 to 30 and one aged 80 or older), the study analyzed two additional independent replicas of 1 million unique cDNA reads from the same blood draw.

Study-wide findings and limitations: The CMV infection status of donors was not known, potentially confounding age-related changes in expanded clonotypes. Estimates of total diversity based on one million sequenced T cells were regarded as lower bounds and as underestimates. Compared with the aged group, the long-lived group had more naive CD4+ T cells, fewer expanded clones and increased TCR diversity, suggesting age selection. Observed TCR beta diversity correlated strongly with the percentage of naive T cells measured by flow cytometry. As age increased, observed TCR beta diversity per million T cells dropped in a roughly linear way, and a significant reduction was already evident by age 40. Bulk unsorted PBMC profiling prevented conclusive comparison of naive and antigen-experienced compartments.

CDR1 and CDR2 were assigned from the germline V gene as SGHTA and FQGNSA. V is reduced by 2 bases and J by 1 base, leaving a spacing of 11 bases between them. The CDR3 covers 15 residues, taking in both the cysteine and the phenylalanine. The read is trimmed to its CDR3 DNA, 45 bases read in frame from base 1. Systemically healthy Caucasian individuals from Russia, over 30 in total and aged roughly 6 to 100 years, were included as donors. Roughly 9.5 milliliters of peripheral blood were drawn from each donor into EDTA-treated Vacutainer tubes. Ficoll-Paque density-gradient centrifugation was used to isolate PBMCs, with at least 6 million per sample. Trizol reagent was used to extract total RNA from the PBMCs, yielding at least 5.5 micrograms per sample. For every donor, an aliquot of PBMCs went through flow cytometry to measure the percentages of naive CD45RAhigh/CD27high T cells. Library generation was performed with 5' RACE. TCRdb records Illumina HiSeq 2500 as the sequencer. A second 7 to 11 cycle PCR used a sample-barcoded 5' primer and a J-beta primer mix. Each TCR beta cDNA molecule received a unique molecular identifier from a template-switch 5' adaptor carrying 12 random nucleotides. Each sample yielded at least 2.5 million CDR3-containing paired-end reads. First-strand cDNA synthesis was performed from all RNA using the Mint cDNA synthesis kit, with priming by a TRBC-specific oligonucleotide. All cDNA was treated with uracil-DNA glycosylase and then went through a first 18-cycle PCR with the universal primers M1SS and BC2_uni_R. Processing in the source paper ran as follows. For normalization, 1 million high-quality reads, each with a distinct molecular identifier, were randomly selected from each sample. Reads with shared molecular identifiers were discarded instead of being binned into consensus sequences. MiTCR, set to a Q25 quality threshold and the strictest error-elimination algorithm, was used for CDR3 identification, clonotype clustering and error correction. A nonparametric unseen species model with Euler transformation was used to estimate lower-bound total TCR beta diversity. TCRdb reprocessed the public reads (quality trimming at Q25 with fastp, clone calling with MiXCR) and kept in-frame beta chains. Duplicate CDR3 protein sequences are folded into a single record with the most common DNA and genes. The V and J calls and clone size are TCRdb's, not the authors'. The sample table lists hundreds of thousands of distinct CDR3 sequences, approximately 30% of them with a count of one. The leading ten clones occupy more than 15% of the sample.

Points on this clonotype: Its antigen remains unidentified. One base away there is no much larger clone; base qualities are not given.

Material: blood. The TCR originated in a woman of 80 years or more in good health. The chain employs TRBV7-2 and TRBJ1-2; a tentative D match to TRBD1 spans 5 bases. The DNA sequence is TGTGCCAGCAGCTTACAGGGTAGTATTAACTATGGCTACACCTTC. Translated, this is CASSLQGSINYGYTF.